This T cell receptor (beta chain) was sequenced during a study of cytomegalovirus exposure and HLA in healthy donors. The PCR made use of 60 Vbeta and 13 Jbeta primers. Sequencing used immunoSEQ multiplex PCR; TCRdb keeps in-frame clones, though not all of them. Counted here are 150,000 to 200,000 clones, under 85% occurring once; the ten biggest clones make up roughly 4%. Note on this clone: What it binds is unknown.

Trimming at V came to 4 bases and at J to 5 bases, leaving 7 bases not matched to a gene. CDR3 size: 14 residues. The germline CDR1 and CDR2 sequences are MGHRA and YSYEKL. Whole-study findings and limits: Among TCR beta chains, those listed as cytomegalovirus-associated numbered roughly 150. It was only CMV serostatus that was available as immune exposure information. The Asian-associated ancestry cluster reportedly had fewer N-insertions than the 666-donor mean in a later analysis.

The receptor's source is a man between 50 and 59 years old in good health and CMV-seropositive. The chain uses TRBV4-1 and TRBJ2-5, with 7 bases aligning to TRBD1. Sequencing was carried out using PBMCs. CDR3 residues: CASSLEQGRETQYF. CDR3 DNA: TGCGCCAGCAGCCTAGAACAGGGGCGGGAGACCCAGTACTTC.